The clone carrying this T cell receptor beta chain was picked up many times. Its specificity is not known. V shed 5 bases and J shed 9 bases, with 15 bases lying between them. The CDR3 is 13 residues long. The data derive from a study of T-cell reconstitution after alpha-beta-depleted transplantation in children. TCRbeta library construction was performed incorporating unique molecular identifiers. Each CDR3 protein gets one entry after TCRdb re-called the PCR reads with MiXCR. The repertoire consists of some 200,000 distinct CDR3 sequences, with 7.5% to 9.5% occurring once and the leading ten covering 35% to 45%. Study-level findings and limits: T cells produced anew were the main source of T-cell counts and diversity one year after transplant. Surviving recipient T cells and thymic progenitors accounted for the high day-60 TCRbeta diversity observed in some patients.

The V and J genes are TRBV12-3 or TRBV12-4 and TRBJ2-3; perhaps D is TRBD1 or TRBD2 (5 bases each). The source was PBMCs, mostly from graft donor cells, collected 360 days after TCRalphabeta/CD19-depleted stem cell transplant. This sequence was found in a male patient aged 2 to 10 who had a stem cell transplant for acute myeloid leukemia, so the T cells may come from the graft donor. The CDR3 DNA is TGTGCCAGCAGTCCTGGGACCATGGGAACGCAGTATTTT. Its translation is CASSPGTMGTQYF.